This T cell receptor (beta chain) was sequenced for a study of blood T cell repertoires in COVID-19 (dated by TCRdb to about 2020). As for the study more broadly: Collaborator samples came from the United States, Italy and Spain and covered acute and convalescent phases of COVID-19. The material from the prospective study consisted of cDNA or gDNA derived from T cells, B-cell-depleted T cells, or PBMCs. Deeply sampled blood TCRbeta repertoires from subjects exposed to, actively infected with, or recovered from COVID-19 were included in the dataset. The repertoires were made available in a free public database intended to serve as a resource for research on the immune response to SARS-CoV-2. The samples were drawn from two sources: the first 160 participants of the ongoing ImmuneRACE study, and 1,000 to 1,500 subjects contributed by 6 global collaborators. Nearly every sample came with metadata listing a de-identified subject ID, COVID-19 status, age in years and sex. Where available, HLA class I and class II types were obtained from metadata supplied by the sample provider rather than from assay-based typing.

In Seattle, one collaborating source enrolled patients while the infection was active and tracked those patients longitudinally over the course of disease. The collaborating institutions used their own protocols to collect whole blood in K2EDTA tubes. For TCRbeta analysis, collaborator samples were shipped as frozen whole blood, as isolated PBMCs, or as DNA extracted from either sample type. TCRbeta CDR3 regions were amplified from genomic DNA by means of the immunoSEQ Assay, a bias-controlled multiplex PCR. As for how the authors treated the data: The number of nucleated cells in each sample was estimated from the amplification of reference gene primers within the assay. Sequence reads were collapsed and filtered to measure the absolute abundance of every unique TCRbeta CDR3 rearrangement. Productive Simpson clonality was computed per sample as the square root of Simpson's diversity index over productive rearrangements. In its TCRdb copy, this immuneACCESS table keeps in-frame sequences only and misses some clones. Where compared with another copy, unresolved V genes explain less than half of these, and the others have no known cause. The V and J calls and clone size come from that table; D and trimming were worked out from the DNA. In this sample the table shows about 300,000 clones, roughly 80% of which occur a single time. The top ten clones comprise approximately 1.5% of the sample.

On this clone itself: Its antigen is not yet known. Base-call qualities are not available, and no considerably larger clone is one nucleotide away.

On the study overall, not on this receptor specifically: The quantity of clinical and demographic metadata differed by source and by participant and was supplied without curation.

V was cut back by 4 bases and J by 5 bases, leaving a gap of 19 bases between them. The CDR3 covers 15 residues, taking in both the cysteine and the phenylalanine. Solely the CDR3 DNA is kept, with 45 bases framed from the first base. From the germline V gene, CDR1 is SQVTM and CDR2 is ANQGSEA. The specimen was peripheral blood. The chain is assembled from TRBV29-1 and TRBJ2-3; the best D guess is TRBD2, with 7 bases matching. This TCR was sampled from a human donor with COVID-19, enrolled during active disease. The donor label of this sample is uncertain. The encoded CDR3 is CSVGGGRGGGDTQYF. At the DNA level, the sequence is TGCAGCGTTGGTGGCGGGAGAGGGGGAGGAGATACGCAGTATTTT.